This T cell receptor (beta chain) was retrieved from a study of OX40 agonist ivuxolimab in advanced cancers. Germline V gene sequence: CDR1 LGHNT, CDR2 FRNRAP. The CDR3 is 14 residues long. V gave up 5 bases and J gave up 6 bases; unmatched junction bases: 5. Clones were sequenced by immunoSEQ multiplex PCR, and TCRdb holds only the in-frame ones, with some missing. The sample lists about 53,000 clones; about 88% were seen once. This TCR was recovered from an adult with an advanced solid tumor such as melanoma, head and neck, liver or kidney cancer. The specimen was CD4+ or CD8+ T cells sorted from blood, collected in a trial of the OX40 agonist ivuxolimab. This chain connects TRBV12-5 to TRBJ2-2; 8 nucleotides align to TRBD2. In DNA form, the CDR3 reads TGTGCTAGTGGTCCGGGACTAGATGCCGGGGAGCTGTTTTTT. It is translated as CASGPGLDAGELFF.